The clone carrying this T cell receptor beta chain has just a few counts. Through a sample-barcoded 5' primer and a J-beta primer mix, a second PCR was run for roughly 6 to 12 cycles. TCRdb ran MiXCR on the 5' RACE reads and lists one entry per CDR3 protein. The sample includes 700,000 to 850,000 distinct CDR3 sequences, about 36% seen only once; the top ten take 10% to 15%. Germline V gene sequence: CDR1 DFQATT, CDR2 SNEGSKA (reference sequence). This CDR3 contains 13 residues. The V segment lost 6 bases and the J segment 4 bases; nucleotides outside the gene matches: 5. The data were obtained in a study of blood T cells in healthy people across ages.

The material sequenced was blood. The J gene is TRBJ1-5, the V gene TRBV20-1; 8 bases map to TRBD1. This sequence was found in a young man in good health. The CDR3 here is CSATRTGNQPQHF. The CDR3 region has the DNA TGCAGTGCCACCAGGACAGGGAATCAGCCCCAGCATTTT.